The rows below give T cell receptor beta chains drawn from one sample of a study of shared clonotypes between healthy human individuals. Assay: immunoSEQ multiplex PCR; the TCRdb copy retains only in-frame clones and omits some. The sample holds around 2.1 million clones; about 93% are singletons and the top ten take around 1.7%. The source material was naive CD8+ T cells from PBMCs. The receptors originated from a man aged 18-30 years in good health. Some clones in this sample may be carry-over from other donors' samples. The CDR3 runs from the conserved cysteine through the conserved F or W. D genes are given only for firm matches. Clone size is stated in some rows and not others, as once, few, many or a class when expanded.

clone_size	v_call	j_call	d_call	cdr3_nt	cdr3_aa
NA	TRBV2	TRBJ2-7	TRBD2	TGTGCCAGCAGTGATAAAGCGGGAGGGCCCTACGAGCAGTACTTC	CASSDKAGGPYEQYF
NA	TRBV27	TRBJ2-7	NA	TGTGCCAGCAGCAATCAGGGTTACGAGCAGTACTTC	CASSNQGYEQYF
NA	TRBV6-1	TRBJ1-1	NA	TGTGCCAGCAGTGAATGGACCGCGAACACTGAAGCTTTCTTT	CASSEWTANTEAFF
NA	TRBV7-2	TRBJ2-4	TRBD1	TGTGCCAGCAGCGCGCGTACAGGGGGCAGTGACAAAAACATTCAGTACTTC	CASSARTGGSDKNIQYF
NA	TRBV7-9	TRBJ2-7	NA	TGTGCCAGCAGCCCCTCACGAGGCTACGAGCAGTACTTC	CASSPSRGYEQYF
NA	TRBV30	TRBJ1-5	NA	TGTGCCTGGAGTGTAACCGGGAGGGTAGGCAATCAGCCCCAGCATTTT	CAWSVTGRVGNQPQHF
NA	TRBV7-7	TRBJ2-1	NA	TGTGCCAGCAGCGAGCTCCAGGGCCCCGGCAATGAGCAGTTCTTC	CASSELQGPGNEQFF
NA	TRBV27	TRBJ2-5	TRBD2	TGTGCCAGCAGTCCCCTTTGGCTAGCGGGAACGGGATCCCAAGAGACCCAGTACTTC	CASSPLWLAGTGSQETQYF
NA	TRBV6-6	TRBJ2-7	NA	TGTGCCAGCAGTTCCCGGTCTATATACGAGCAGTACTTC	CASSSRSIYEQYF
NA	TRBV7-6	TRBJ2-5	NA	TGTGCCAGCAGCTTAATGCTAGCCGAGATCCGGGAGACCCAGTACTTC	CASSLMLAEIRETQYF
NA	TRBV29-1	TRBJ2-7	NA	TGCAGCGTTCTTAAACTATACGAGCAGTACTTC	CSVLKLYEQYF
NA	TRBV2	TRBJ2-2	TRBD1	TGTGCCAGCAGTGAATGGCGAGGGGGCGGCGGGGAGCTGTTTTTT	CASSEWRGGGGELFF
NA	TRBV7-9	TRBJ2-3	TRBD1	TGTGCCAGCAGCCCCCGGACAGGGGGCTTAGATACGCAGTATTTT	CASSPRTGGLDTQYF
NA	TRBV28	TRBJ2-1	NA	TGTGCCAGCAGTTGGGGGTCTGAGCAGTTCTTC	CASSWGSEQFF
NA	TRBV13	TRBJ2-3	TRBD2	TGTGCCAGCAGATCCGGGACTAGCACCCCCCCAGATACGCAGTATTTT	CASRSGTSTPPDTQYF
NA	TRBV10-3	TRBJ2-1	TRBD2	TGTGCCATCAGTGAGTCGGCGGGACTAGCGGGGGACAATGAGCAGTTCTTC	CAISESAGLAGDNEQFF
NA	TRBV28	TRBJ1-4	NA	TGTGCCAGCAGTATCCCAGGGACCGACGAAAAACTGTTTTTT	CASSIPGTDEKLFF
NA	TRBV28	TRBJ1-5	NA	TGTGCCAGCAGTTTAGACGAGGGCTCTCAGCCCCAGCATTTT	CASSLDEGSQPQHF
NA	TRBV5-8	TRBJ1-5	NA	TGTGCCAGCACCCCCGGGGGACATAGCAATCAGCCCCAGCATTTT	CASTPGGHSNQPQHF
NA	TRBV4-2	TRBJ2-2	TRBD2	TGTGCCAGCAGCCAACCTCTCCGGGGGGTGAACACCGGGGAGCTGTTTTTT	CASSQPLRGVNTGELFF
NA	TRBV4-3	TRBJ2-5	NA	TGCGCCAGCAGCCAATCTGGGGATGGTAGGGAGACCCAGTACTTC	CASSQSGDGRETQYF
NA	TRBV15	TRBJ1-4	NA	TGTGCCACCAGCCCGTTTCCAGAGAGTAATGAAAAACTGTTTTTT	CATSPFPESNEKLFF
once	TRBV5-1	TRBJ2-7	NA	TGCGCCAGCAGCTTGGAAGGATTCCCCTACGAGCAGTACTTC	CASSLEGFPYEQYF
NA	TRBV11-2	TRBJ2-7	TRBD2	TGTGCCAGCAGCTTGCAGCGGGACTACGAGCAGTACTTC	CASSLQRDYEQYF
NA	TRBV9	TRBJ1-1	TRBD1	TGTGCCAGCAGCGTAGTACGCCAGGGGGCCTCGAACACTGAAGCTTTCTTT	CASSVVRQGASNTEAFF
few	TRBV7-9	TRBJ1-4	NA	TGTGCCAGCACCCCGGGGGGGGAAAAACTGTTTTTT	CASTPGGEKLFF
few	TRBV20-1	TRBJ2-7	NA	TGCAGTGCTAGAGATAGGGGGGAGCAGTACTTC	CSARDRGEQYF
few	TRBV27	TRBJ2-1	NA	TGTGCCAGCAGCCCCAACCCCATTCTTGAGCAGTTCTTC	CASSPNPILEQFF
NA	TRBV6-6	TRBJ2-2	TRBD2	TGTGCCAGCAGTCTAGCGGGAGGTAACGGGGAGCTGTTTTTT	CASSLAGGNGELFF
NA	TRBV10-3	TRBJ2-7	TRBD1	TGTGCCATCAGTGTCCGGACAGGGATGTACGAGCAGTACTTC	CAISVRTGMYEQYF
NA	TRBV2	TRBJ2-7	NA	TGTGCCAGCAGTGAACTAATTCACTACGAGCAGTACTTC	CASSELIHYEQYF
NA	TRBV19	TRBJ2-7	NA	TGTGCCAGTACCTCGGACGTGTCTGGTGGGGAGCAGTACTTC	CASTSDVSGGEQYF
NA	TRBV4-1	TRBJ1-1	NA	TGCGCCAGCAGCCAAGACTCGGGGAACACTGAAGCTTTCTTT	CASSQDSGNTEAFF